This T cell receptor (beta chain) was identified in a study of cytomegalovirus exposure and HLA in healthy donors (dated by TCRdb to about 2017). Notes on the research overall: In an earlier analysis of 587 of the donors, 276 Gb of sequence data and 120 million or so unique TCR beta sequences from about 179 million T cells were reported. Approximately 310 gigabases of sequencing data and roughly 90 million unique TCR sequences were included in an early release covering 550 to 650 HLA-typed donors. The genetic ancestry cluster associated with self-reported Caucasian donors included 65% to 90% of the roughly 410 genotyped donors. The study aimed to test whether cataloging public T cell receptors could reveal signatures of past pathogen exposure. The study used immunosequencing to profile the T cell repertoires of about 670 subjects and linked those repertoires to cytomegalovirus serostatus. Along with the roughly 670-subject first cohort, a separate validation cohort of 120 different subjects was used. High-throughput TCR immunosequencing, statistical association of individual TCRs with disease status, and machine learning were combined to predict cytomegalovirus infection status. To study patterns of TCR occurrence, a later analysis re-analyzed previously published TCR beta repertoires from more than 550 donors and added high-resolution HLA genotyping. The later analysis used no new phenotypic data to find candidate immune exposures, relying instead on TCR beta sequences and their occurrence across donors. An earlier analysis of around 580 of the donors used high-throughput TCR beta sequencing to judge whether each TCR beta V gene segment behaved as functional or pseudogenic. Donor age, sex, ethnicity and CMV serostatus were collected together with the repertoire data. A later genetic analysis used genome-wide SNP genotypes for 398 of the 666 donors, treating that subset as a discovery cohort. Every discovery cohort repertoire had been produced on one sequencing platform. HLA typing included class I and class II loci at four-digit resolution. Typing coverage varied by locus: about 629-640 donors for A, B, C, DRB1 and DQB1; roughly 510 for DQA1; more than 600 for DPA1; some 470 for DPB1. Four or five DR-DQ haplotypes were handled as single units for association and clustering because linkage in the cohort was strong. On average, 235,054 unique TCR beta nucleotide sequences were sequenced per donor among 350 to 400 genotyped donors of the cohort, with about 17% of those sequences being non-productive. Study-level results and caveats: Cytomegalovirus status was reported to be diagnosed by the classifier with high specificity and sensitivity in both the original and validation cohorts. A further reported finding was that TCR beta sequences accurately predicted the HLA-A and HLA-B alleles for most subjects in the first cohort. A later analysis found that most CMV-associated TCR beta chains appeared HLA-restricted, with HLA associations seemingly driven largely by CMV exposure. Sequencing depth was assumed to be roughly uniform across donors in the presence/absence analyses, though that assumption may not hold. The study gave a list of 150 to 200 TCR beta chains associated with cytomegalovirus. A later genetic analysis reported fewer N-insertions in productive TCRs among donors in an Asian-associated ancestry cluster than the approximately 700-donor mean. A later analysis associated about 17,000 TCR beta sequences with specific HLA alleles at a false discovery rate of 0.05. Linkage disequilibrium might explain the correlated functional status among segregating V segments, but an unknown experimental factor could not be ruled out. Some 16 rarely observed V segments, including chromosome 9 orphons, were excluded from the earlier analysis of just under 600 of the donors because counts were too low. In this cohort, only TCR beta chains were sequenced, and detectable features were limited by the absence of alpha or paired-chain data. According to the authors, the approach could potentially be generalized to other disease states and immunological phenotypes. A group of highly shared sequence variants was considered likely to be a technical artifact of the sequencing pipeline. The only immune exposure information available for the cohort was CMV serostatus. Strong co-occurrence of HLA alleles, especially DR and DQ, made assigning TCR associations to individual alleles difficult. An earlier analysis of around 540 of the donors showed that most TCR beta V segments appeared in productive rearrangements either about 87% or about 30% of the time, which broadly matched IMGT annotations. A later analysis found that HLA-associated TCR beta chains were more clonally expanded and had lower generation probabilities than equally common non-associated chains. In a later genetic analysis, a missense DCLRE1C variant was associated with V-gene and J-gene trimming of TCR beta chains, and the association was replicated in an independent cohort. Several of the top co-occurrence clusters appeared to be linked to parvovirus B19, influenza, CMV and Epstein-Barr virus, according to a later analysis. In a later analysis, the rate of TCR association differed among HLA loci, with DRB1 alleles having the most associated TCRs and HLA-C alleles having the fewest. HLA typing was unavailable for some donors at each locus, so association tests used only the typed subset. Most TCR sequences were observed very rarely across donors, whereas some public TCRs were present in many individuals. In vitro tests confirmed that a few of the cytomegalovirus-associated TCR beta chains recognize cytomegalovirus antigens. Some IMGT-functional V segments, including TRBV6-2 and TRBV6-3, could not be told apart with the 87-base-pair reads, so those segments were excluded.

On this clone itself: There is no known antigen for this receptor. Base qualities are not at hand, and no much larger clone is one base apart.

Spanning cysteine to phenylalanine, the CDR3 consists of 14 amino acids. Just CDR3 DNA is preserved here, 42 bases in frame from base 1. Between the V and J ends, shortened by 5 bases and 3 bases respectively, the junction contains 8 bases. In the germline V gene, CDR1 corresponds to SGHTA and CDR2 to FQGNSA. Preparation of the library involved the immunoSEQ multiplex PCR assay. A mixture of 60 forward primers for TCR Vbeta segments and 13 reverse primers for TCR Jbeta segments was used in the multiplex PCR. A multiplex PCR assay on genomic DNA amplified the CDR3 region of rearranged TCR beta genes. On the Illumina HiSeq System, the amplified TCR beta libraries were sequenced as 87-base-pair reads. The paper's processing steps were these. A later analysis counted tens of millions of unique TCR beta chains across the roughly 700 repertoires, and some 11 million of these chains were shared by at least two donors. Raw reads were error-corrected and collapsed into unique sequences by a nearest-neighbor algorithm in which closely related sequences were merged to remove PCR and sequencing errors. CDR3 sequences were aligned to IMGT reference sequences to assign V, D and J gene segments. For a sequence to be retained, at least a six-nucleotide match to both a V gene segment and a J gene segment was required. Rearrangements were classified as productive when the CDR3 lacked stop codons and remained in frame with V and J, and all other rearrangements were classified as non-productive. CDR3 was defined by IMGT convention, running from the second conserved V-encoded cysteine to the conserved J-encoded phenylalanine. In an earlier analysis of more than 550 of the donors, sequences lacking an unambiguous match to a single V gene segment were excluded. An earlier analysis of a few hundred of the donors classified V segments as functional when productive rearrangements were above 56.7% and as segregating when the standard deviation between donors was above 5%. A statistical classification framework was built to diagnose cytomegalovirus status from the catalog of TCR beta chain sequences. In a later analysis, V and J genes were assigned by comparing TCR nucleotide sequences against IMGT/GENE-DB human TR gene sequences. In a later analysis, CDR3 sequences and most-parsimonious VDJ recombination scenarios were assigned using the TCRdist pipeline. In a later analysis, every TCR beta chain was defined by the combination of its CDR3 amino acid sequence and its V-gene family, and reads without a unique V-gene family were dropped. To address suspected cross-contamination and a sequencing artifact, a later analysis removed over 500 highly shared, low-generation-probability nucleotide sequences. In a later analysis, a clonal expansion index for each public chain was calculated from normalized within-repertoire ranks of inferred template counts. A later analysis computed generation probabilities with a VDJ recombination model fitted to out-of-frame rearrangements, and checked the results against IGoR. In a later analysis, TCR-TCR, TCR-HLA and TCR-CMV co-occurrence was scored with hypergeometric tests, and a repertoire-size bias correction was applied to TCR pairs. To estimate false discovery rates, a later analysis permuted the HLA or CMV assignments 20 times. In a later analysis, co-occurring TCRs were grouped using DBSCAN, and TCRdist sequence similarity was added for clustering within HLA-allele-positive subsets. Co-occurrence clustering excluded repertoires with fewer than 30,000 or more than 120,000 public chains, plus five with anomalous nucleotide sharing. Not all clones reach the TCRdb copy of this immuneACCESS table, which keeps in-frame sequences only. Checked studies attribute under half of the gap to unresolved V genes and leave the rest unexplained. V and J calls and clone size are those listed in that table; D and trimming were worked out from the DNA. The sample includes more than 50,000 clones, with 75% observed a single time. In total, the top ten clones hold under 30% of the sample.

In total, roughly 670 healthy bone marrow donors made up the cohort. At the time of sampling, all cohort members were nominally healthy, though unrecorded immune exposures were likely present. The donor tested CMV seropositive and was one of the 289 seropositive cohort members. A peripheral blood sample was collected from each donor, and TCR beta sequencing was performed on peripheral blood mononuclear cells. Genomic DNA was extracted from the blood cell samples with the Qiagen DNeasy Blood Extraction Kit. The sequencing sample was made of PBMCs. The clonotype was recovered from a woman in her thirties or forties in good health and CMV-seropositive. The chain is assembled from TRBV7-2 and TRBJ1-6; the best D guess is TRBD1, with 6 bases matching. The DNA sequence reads TGTGCCAGCAGCCTGGACAGCTATAATTCACCCCTCCACTTT. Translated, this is CASSLDSYNSPLHF.